The 4 T cell receptor beta chains in this list originate from one sample, sequenced in a study of blood T cells in healthy people across ages. A J-beta primer mix and a sample-barcoded 5' primer were used in a second PCR of roughly 6 to 11 cycles. A single record per CDR3 protein comes from TCRdb applying MiXCR to the 5' RACE reads. The table lists hundreds of thousands of distinct CDR3 sequences, over 45% of them singletons. The sequencing sample was made of blood. Receptors originate from a woman aged 60 to 75 in good health.

The J gene is TRBJ2-1, the V gene TRBV7-2; maybe TRBD2 (6 bases). The CDR3 covers 14 residues. Germline V gives CDR1 SGHTA, CDR2 FQGNSA. Trimming removed 6 bases at V and 4 bases at J, with 13 bases between. CDR3 coding DNA: TGTGCCAGCAGATTACGGACTACTTACAATGAGCAGTTCTTC. Translation gives CASRLRTTYNEQFF.

The chain links TRBV7-8 to TRBJ1-1; the D is unclear. V lost 5 bases and J lost 7, with 20 bases in between. Germline V gives CDR1 SGHVS, CDR2 FQNEAQ. The CDR3 is 15 residues long. CDR3 DNA: TGTGCCAGCAGCCCCCGTGTTGCGCCGACGGATGAAGCTTTCTTT. This gives the protein CASSPRVAPTDEAFF.

This clonotype was seen more than once but under ten times. This chain connects TRBV20-1 to TRBJ2-3; D is possibly TRBD1 (5 bases). V lost 8 bases to trimming and J lost 2 bases, with 11 bases between them. This CDR3 is built from 12 residues. In germline, CDR1 is DFQATT, CDR2 SNEGSKA (reference sequence). In DNA, the CDR3 is TGCAGTACCGACAGCTACACAGATACGCAGTATTTT. It specifies CSTDSYTDTQYF.

This chain joins TRBV11-1 and TRBJ1-1; 9 bases are a match to TRBD1. Losses at the gene ends were 0 bases for V and 8 bases for J; bases not matched to a gene: 4. The CDR3 consists of 14 residues. The V gene's germline CDR1 is SGHAT and CDR2 FQDESV (reference sequence). This CDR3 is CASSLARDREEAFF. CDR3 in DNA: TGTGCCAGCAGCTTAGCGCGGGACAGGGAAGAAGCTTTCTTT.